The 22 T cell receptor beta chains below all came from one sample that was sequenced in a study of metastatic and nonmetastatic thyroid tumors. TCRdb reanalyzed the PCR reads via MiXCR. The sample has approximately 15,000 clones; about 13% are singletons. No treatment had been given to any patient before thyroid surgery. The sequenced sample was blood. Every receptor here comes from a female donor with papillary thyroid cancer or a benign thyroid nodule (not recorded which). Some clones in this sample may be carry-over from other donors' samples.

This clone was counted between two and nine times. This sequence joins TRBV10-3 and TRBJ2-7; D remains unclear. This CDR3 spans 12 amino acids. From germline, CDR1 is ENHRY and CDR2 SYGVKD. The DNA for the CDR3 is TGTGCAGTCCAGGCCTCCAACTACGAGCAGTACTTC. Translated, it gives CAVQASNYEQYF.

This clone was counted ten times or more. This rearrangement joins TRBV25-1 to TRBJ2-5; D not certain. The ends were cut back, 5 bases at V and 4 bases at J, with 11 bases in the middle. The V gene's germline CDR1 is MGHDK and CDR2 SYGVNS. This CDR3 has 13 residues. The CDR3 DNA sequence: TGTGCCAGCAGTCTATATCTGGGAGAGACCCAGTACTTC. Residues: CASSLYLGETQYF.

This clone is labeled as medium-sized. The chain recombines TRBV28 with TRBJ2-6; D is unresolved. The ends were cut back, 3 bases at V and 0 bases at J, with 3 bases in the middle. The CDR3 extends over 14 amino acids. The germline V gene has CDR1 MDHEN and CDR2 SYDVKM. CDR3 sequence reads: CASSFFSGANVLTF. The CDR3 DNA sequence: TGTGCCAGCAGTTTCTTCTCTGGGGCCAACGTCCTGACTTTC.

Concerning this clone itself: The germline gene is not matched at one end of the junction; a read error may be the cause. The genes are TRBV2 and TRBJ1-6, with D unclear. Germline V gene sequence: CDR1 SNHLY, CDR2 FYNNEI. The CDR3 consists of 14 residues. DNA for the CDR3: TGTGCCAGCAGCAAAGGGATTAGTAATTCAACCCTCCACTTT. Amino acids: CASSKGISNSTLHF.

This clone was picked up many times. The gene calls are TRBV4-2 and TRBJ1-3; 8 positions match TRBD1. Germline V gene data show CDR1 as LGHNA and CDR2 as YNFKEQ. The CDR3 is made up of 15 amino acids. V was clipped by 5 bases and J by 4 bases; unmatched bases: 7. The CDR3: CASSADRGAGNTIYF. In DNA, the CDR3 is TGTGCCAGCAGCGCTGACAGGGGCGCCGGAAACACCATATATTTT.

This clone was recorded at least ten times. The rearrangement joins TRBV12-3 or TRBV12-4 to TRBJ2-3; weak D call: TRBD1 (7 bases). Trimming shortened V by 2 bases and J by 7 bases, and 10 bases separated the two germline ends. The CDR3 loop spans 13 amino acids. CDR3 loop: CASSLQGGHTQYF. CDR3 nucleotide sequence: TGTGCCAGCAGTTTACAGGGGGGTCATACGCAGTATTTT.

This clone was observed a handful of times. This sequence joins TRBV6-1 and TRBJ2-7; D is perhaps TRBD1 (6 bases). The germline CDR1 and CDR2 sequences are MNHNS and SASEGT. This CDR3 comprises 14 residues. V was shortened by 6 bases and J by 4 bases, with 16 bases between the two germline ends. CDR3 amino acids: CASRKDRDPYEQYF. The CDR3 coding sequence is TGTGCCAGCAGAAAGGACAGAGACCCATACGAGCAGTACTTC.

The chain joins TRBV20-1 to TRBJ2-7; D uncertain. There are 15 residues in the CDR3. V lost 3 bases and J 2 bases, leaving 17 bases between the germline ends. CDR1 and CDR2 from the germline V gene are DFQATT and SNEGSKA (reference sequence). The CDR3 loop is CSASDLLSWAYEQYF. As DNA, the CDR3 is TGCAGTGCTAGTGACCTTCTATCGTGGGCCTACGAGCAGTACTTC.

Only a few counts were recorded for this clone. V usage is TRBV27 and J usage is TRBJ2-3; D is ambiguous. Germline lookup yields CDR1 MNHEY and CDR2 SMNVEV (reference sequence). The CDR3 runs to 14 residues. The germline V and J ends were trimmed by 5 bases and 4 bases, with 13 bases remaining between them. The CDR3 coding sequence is TGTGCCAGCAGTGTCCAGGCGATTCCAGATACGCAGTATTTT. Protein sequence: CASSVQAIPDTQYF.

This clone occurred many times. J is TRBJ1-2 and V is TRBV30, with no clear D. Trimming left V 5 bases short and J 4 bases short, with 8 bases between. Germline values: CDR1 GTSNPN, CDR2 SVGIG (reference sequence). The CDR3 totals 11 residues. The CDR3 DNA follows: TGTGCCTGGCAGGTCGCCTATGGCTACACCTTC. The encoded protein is CAWQVAYGYTF.

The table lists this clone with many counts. For the CDR3, the DNA is TGTGCCAGCAGCTTTGGAAAAGATACGCAGTATTTT. This gives the protein CASSFGKDTQYF. The chain combines TRBV12-1 with TRBJ2-3. TRBV12-1 is a documented pseudogene. The CDR3 consists of 12 residues.

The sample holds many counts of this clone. The chain's CDR3 is CSARGGDRDYEQYF. CDR3 nucleotides: TGCAGTGCTAGAGGGGGGGACAGGGACTACGAGCAGTACTTC. The chain carries TRBV20-1 and TRBJ2-7, with 9 bases fitting TRBD1. The CDR3 sequence is 14 residues long. With V trimmed by 1 base and J by 3 bases, 4 bases remained unmatched. Germline V gene lookup returns CDR1 DFQATT and CDR2 SNEGSKA (reference sequence).

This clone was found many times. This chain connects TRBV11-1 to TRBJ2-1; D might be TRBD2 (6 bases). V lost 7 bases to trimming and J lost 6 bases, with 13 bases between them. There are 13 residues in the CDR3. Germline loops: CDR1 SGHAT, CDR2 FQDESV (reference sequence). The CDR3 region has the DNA TGTGCCAGCACCTCCAGACTAGGCAATGAGCAGTTCTTC. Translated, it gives CASTSRLGNEQFF.

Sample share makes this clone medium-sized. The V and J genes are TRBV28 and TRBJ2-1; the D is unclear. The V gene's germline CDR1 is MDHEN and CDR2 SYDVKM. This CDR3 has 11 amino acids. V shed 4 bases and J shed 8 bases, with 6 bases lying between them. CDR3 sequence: CASSSPYEQFF. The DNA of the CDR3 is TGTGCCAGCAGTTCTCCCTATGAGCAGTTCTTC.

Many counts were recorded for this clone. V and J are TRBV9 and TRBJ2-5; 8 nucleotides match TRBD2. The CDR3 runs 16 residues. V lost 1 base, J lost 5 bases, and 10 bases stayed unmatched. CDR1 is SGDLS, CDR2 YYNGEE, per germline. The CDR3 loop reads CASSVTGGGGLETQYF. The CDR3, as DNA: TGTGCCAGCAGCGTAACGGGAGGGGGAGGGTTGGAGACCCAGTACTTC. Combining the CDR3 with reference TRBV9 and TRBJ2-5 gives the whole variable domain DSGVTQTPKHLITATGQRVTLRCSPRSGDLSVYWYQQSLDQGLQFLIQYYNGEERAKGNILERFSAQQFPDLHSELNLSSLELGDSALYFCASSVTGGGGLETQYFGPGTRLLVL.

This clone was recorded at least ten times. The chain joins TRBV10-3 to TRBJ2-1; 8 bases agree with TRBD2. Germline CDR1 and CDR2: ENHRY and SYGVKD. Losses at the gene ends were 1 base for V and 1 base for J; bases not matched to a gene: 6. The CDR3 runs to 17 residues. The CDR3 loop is CAISEYGGAPSYNEQFF. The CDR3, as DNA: TGTGCCATCAGTGAGTACGGGGGGGCTCCTTCCTACAATGAGCAGTTCTTC.

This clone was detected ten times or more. CDR3 coding DNA: TGTGCCAGCTCACCCGAGCGGGGGGCTAACAATGAGCAGTTCTTC. Translating it yields CASSPERGANNEQFF. The V call is TRBV18, the J call TRBJ2-1, with 9 bases that match TRBD2. J lost 5 bases, V lost 3 bases, and 5 bases had no gene match. Germline lookup yields CDR1 KGHSH and CDR2 LQKENI. This CDR3 has 15 residues.

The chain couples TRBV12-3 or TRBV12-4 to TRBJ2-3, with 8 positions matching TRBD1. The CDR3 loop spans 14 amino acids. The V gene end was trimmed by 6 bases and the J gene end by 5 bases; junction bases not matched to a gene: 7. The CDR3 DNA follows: TGTGCCAGCAGGCCGGGACAGGAGTTAGATACGCAGTATTTT. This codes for CASRPGQELDTQYF.

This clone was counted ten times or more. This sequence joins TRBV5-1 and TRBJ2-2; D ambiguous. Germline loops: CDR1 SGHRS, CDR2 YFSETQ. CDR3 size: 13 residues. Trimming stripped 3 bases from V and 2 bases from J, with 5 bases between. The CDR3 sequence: CASSSQNTGELFF. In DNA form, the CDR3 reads TGCGCCAGCAGCTCCCAAAACACCGGGGAGCTGTTTTTT.

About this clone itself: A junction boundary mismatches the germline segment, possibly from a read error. The CDR3 bases are TGTGCCACCAGTAAATATAGCGGGAGGAATGAGCGGTTCTTC. Translation: CATSKYSGRNERFF. The rearrangement joins TRBV24-1 to TRBJ2-4; TRBD2 matches 10 bases. Germline CDR1 reads KGHDR; CDR2 reads SFDVKD. The CDR3 is 14 amino acids.

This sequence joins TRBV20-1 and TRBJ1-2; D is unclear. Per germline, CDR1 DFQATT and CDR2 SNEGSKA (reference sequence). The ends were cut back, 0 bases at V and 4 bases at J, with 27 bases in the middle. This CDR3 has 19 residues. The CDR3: CSARDQVAWFALGSYGYTF. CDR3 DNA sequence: TGCAGTGCTAGAGATCAAGTGGCCTGGTTTGCCCTGGGTAGCTATGGCTACACCTTC.

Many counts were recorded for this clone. The CDR3 spells CASSLGTGGYEQYF. In DNA, the CDR3 is TGTGCCAGCAGCTTGGGAACAGGGGGATACGAGCAGTACTTC. The chain recombines TRBV5-4 with TRBJ2-7, with 8 bases identical to TRBD1. The CDR3 is 14 residues long. Germline CDR1 is SGHNT and CDR2 is YYREEE (reference sequence). The ends lost 0 bases at V and 4 bases at J; junction bases unmatched: 3.